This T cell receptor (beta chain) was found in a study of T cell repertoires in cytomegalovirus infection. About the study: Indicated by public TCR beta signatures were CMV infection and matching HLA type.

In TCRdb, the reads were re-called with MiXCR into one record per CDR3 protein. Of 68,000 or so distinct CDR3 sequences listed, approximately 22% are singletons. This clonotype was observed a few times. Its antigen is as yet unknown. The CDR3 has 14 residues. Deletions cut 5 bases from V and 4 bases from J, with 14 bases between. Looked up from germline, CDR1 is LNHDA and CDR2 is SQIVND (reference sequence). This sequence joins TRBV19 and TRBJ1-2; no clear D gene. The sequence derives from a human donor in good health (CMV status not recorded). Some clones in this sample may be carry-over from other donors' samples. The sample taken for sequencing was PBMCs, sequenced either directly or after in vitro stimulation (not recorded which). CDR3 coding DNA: TGTGCCAGTAGTGTCGGACCCGGTGGCTATGGCTACACCTTC. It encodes CASSVGPGGYGYTF.